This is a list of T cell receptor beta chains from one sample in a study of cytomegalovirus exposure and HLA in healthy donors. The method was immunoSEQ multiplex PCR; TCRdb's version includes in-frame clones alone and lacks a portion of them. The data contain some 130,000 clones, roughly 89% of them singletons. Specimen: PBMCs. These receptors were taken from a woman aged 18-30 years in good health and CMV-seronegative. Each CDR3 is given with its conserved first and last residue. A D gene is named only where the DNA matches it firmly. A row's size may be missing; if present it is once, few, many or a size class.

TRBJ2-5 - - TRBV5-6 CASSLDTGQETQYF TGTGCCAGCAGCTTGGATACGGGGCAAGAGACCCAGTACTTC
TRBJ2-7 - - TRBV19 CASSPLWGGQNYEQYF TGTGCCAGTAGTCCCCTTTGGGGGGGGCAAAACTACGAGCAGTACTTC
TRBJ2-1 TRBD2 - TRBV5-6 CASSPLAGDSYNEQFF TGTGCCAGCAGCCCATTAGCGGGGGACTCCTACAATGAGCAGTTCTTC
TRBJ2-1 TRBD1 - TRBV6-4 CASSASGGGGLSYNEQFF TGTGCCAGCAGTGCTTCAGGGGGCGGTGGTCTGTCCTACAATGAGCAGTTCTTC
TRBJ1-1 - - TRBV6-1 CASSGSGRGYTEAFF TGTGCCAGCAGTGGGTCGGGTCGGGGTTATACTGAAGCTTTCTTT
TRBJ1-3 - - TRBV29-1 CSVYIGNTIYF TGCAGCGTTTACATAGGAAACACCATATATTTT
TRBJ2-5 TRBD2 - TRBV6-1 CASSVRGPGLAGGPQETQYF TGTGCCAGCAGTGTCAGGGGGCCGGGACTAGCGGGGGGGCCCCAAGAGACCCAGTACTTC
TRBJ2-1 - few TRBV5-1 CASMSGYEQFF TGCGCCAGCATGTCGGGGTATGAGCAGTTCTTC
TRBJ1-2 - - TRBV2 CASSEWGGWDGYTF TGTGCCAGCAGTGAATGGGGGGGATGGGACGGCTACACCTTC
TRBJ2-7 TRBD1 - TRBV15 CATSRPSTGNYEQYF TGTGCCACCAGCAGACCATCGACAGGGAACTACGAGCAGTACTTC
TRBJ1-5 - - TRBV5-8 CASSWASDNQPQHF TGTGCCAGCAGCTGGGCATCGGACAATCAGCCCCAGCATTTT
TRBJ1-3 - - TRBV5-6 CASRTRSFSGNTIYF TGTGCCAGCAGGACACGTTCCTTCTCTGGAAACACCATATATTTT
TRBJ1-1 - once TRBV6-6 CASSYQDYTEAFF TGTGCCAGCAGTTACCAGGATTACACTGAAGCTTTCTTT
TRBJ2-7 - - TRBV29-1 CSVGDTYEQYF TGCAGCGTTGGGGACACCTACGAGCAGTACTTC
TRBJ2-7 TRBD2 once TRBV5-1 CASSEGTSGGLGYEQYF TGCGCCAGCTCGGAAGGGACTAGCGGGGGCCTCGGGTACGAGCAGTACTTC
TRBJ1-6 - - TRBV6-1 CAIKPAGVPNSPLHF TGTGCCATTAAGCCCGCAGGGGTGCCTAATTCACCCCTCCACTTT
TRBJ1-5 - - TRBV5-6 CASSLFFLGANQPQHF TGTGCCAGCAGCTTGTTTTTTCTGGGGGCCAATCAGCCCCAGCATTTT
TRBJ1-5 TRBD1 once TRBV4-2 CASSHFGQANQPQHF TGTGCCAGCAGCCACTTCGGACAGGCTAATCAGCCCCAGCATTTT
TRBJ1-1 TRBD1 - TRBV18 CASTGNRGFVTEAFF TGTGCCAGCACTGGGAACAGGGGGTTTGTCACTGAAGCTTTCTTT
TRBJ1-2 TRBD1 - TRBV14 CASSPGQGYGYTF TGTGCCAGCAGCCCCGGACAGGGCTATGGCTACACCTTC
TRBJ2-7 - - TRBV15 CATSPAPDTSYEQYF TGTGCCACCAGCCCAGCTCCGGACACCTCCTACGAGCAGTACTTC
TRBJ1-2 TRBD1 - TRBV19 CASSTYRDRNYGYTF TGTGCCAGTAGTACTTACCGGGACAGAAATTATGGCTACACCTTC
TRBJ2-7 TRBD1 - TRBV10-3 CAISPGPGQGRYEQYF TGTGCCATCAGCCCAGGACCAGGACAGGGAAGGTACGAGCAGTACTTC
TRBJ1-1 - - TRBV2 CASSGRVNTEAFF TGTGCCAGCAGTGGTCGGGTGAACACTGAAGCTTTCTTT
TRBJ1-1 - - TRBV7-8 CASSPRLGVWAFF TGTGCCAGCAGCCCCCGGTTAGGGGTTTGGGCTTTCTTT
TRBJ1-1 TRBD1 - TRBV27 CASSSDRFRGRDLGTEAFF TGTGCCAGCAGTTCCGACCGATTCAGGGGGCGCGATCTGGGTACTGAAGCTTTCTTT